The rows below give T cell receptor beta chains drawn from one sample of a study of cytomegalovirus exposure and HLA in healthy donors. The data were produced by immunoSEQ multiplex PCR, yet TCRdb's version contains in-frame clones alone and is incomplete. This table has some 190,000 clones, around nine tenths appearing once. What was sequenced was PBMCs. The origin of the receptors is a woman younger than 45 in good health and CMV-seronegative. The CDR3 runs from the conserved cysteine through the conserved F or W. A D gene is named only where the DNA matches it firmly. Part of the rows lack a size; the others show once, few, many or a class for expanded clones.

j_gene	d_gene	v_gene	abundance	CDR3aa	CDR3nt
TRBJ2-2	.	TRBV7-9	.	CASSFEITGELFF	TGTGCCAGCAGCTTTGAGATCACCGGGGAGCTGTTTTTT
TRBJ1-5	.	TRBV27	.	CASSLIGKPQHF	TGTGCCAGCAGTTTAATCGGTAAGCCCCAGCATTTT
TRBJ2-7	.	TRBV5-1	.	CASSLGTRSNYEQYF	TGCGCCAGCAGCTTGGGAACCAGATCGAACTACGAGCAGTACTTC
TRBJ2-7	.	TRBV5-1	.	CASSLAGGEYEQYF	TGCGCCAGCAGCTTGGCCGGCGGGGAATACGAGCAGTACTTC
TRBJ2-2	TRBD2	TRBV27	.	CASSLLAGGSTGELFF	TGTGCCAGCAGTTTATTGGCGGGGGGGAGCACCGGGGAGCTGTTTTTT
TRBJ2-7	TRBD1	TRBV5-5	.	CASSLTRDSFYEQYF	TGTGCCAGCAGCTTGACCCGGGACAGTTTCTACGAGCAGTACTTC
TRBJ2-3	.	TRBV15	.	CATSTSVQGGHDTQYF	TGTGCCACCTCCACATCCGTACAGGGAGGGCATGATACGCAGTATTTT
TRBJ1-4	TRBD1	TRBV28	.	CASSFTGGKEKLFF	TGTGCCAGCAGCTTCACAGGGGGGAAGGAAAAACTGTTTTTT
TRBJ2-3	TRBD2	TRBV9	.	CASSVGTSGRTDTQYF	TGTGCCAGCAGCGTAGGGACTAGCGGGAGGACAGATACGCAGTATTTT
TRBJ2-3	TRBD2	TRBV4-1	once	CASSRRTSTSDTQYF	TGCGCCAGCAGCCGCCGGACTAGTACGTCCGATACGCAGTATTTT
TRBJ2-7	TRBD2	TRBV11-2	.	CASSLIRVAGTSYEQYF	TGTGCCAGCAGCTTAATTCGAGTAGCGGGTACCTCCTACGAGCAGTACTTC
TRBJ2-6	.	TRBV9	.	CASSRTASGANVLTF	TGTGCCAGCAGCCGTACAGCATCTGGGGCCAACGTCCTGACTTTC
TRBJ2-7	TRBD2	TRBV2	.	CASSPRTSASYEQYF	TGTGCCAGCAGTCCTAGGACTAGCGCATCCTACGAGCAGTACTTC
TRBJ1-2	TRBD1	TRBV28	.	CASSSLGQGFYGYTF	TGTGCCAGCAGTTCCTTGGGACAGGGATTCTATGGCTACACCTTC
TRBJ2-5	TRBD2	TRBV5-1	few	CASSVRSGGRGETQYF	TGCGCCAGCAGTGTCAGGTCGGGAGGCCGGGGAGAGACCCAGTACTTC
TRBJ2-5	.	TRBV28	.	CASSLGGTRETQYF	TGTGCCAGCAGTTTAGGCGGGACCCGGGAGACCCAGTACTTC
TRBJ1-1	TRBD1	TRBV5-1	.	CASSLGQGLNTEAFF	TGCGCCAGCAGCTTAGGACAGGGTTTGAACACTGAAGCTTTCTTT
TRBJ2-7	TRBD1	TRBV2	.	CASTQGAGEQYF	TGTGCCAGCACTCAGGGGGCGGGCGAGCAGTACTTC
TRBJ1-1	.	TRBV18	.	CASSPGATNTEAFF	TGTGCCAGCTCACCAGGGGCGACGAACACTGAAGCTTTCTTT
TRBJ2-3	TRBD1	TRBV13	.	CASSFEGQGGSTDTQYF	TGTGCCAGCAGCTTTGAGGGACAGGGTGGGAGCACAGATACGCAGTATTTT
TRBJ2-1	.	TRBV1	.	CTSSQGGLAGANEQLF	TGCACCAGCAGCCAGGGGGGGCTAGCGGGAGCCAATGAGCAGCTCTTC
TRBJ1-2	.	TRBV27	.	CASSPGSGVWNYGYTF	TGTGCCAGCAGTCCCGGGTCCGGGGTCTGGAACTATGGCTACACCTTC
TRBJ2-1	.	TRBV7-9	.	CASSMAGYNEQFF	TGTGCCAGCAGCATGGCAGGGTACAATGAGCAGTTCTTC
TRBJ1-1	TRBD1	TRBV18	once	CASSQGQGGSETEAFF	TGTGCCAGCTCGCAAGGACAGGGTGGAAGTGAAACTGAAGCTTTCTTT